These 23 T cell receptor beta chains originate from one sample sequenced in a study of stem cell transplantation in POMP-related autoinflammatory disease. Method: immunoSEQ multiplex PCR; TCRdb's copy keeps in-frame clones and lacks some. The sample consists of tens of thousands of clones, approximately 91% of them appearing once. Sequencing was performed on CD4+ T cells from PBMCs, taken after stem cell transplantation. The receptors derive from a human patient with POMP-related autoinflammation and immune dysregulation (PRAID). A subset of T cells may come from the graft donor.

This clone was observed a handful of times. The V and J genes are TRBV7-9 and TRBJ2-7; 7 positions agree with TRBD2. From germline, CDR1 is SEHNR and CDR2 FQNEAQ (reference sequence). The CDR3 contains 15 residues. The J segment lost 3 bases and the V segment lost 4 bases, leaving 9 bases of the junction unmatched. As DNA, the CDR3 is TGTGCCAGCAGCTCGGGAGGAGAGACGGTCTACGAGCAGTACTTC. It yields the protein CASSSGGETVYEQYF. Full variable domain (outside the CDR3, taken from reference TRBV7-9 and TRBJ2-7): DTGVSQNPRHKITKRGQNVTFRCDPISEHNRLYWYRQTLGQGPEFLTYFQNEAQLEKSRLLSDRFSAERPKGSFSTLEIQRTEQGDSAMYLCASSSGGETVYEQYFGPGTRLTVT.

The CDR3 is CASSVRLGAYNEQFF. The CDR3 bases are TGCGCCAGCAGCGTACGACTAGGTGCCTACAATGAGCAGTTCTTC. The V call is TRBV4-1, the J call TRBJ2-1; maybe TRBD2 (6 bases). The CDR3 covers 15 residues. Trimming stripped 5 bases from V and 2 bases from J, with 13 bases between. CDR1 MGHRA and CDR2 YSYEKL come from the germline V gene.

The V gene is TRBV10-3, the J gene TRBJ1-2, with 9 nucleotides matching TRBD1. The junction had 6 bases not matched to a gene; V was cut back by 6 bases and J by 4 bases. The CDR3 loop spans 14 amino acids. CDR1 and CDR2 (germline): ENHRY, SYGVKD. The CDR3 sequence is CAIRGTGYGYGYTF. CDR3 coding DNA: TGTGCCATCAGGGGGACAGGGTATGGCTATGGCTACACCTTC.

This clone appeared a single time. This chain uses TRBV27 with TRBJ2-5; 9 bases fit TRBD2. Germline loops: CDR1 MNHEY, CDR2 SMNVEV (reference sequence). Germline trimming cut 2 bases from V and 3 bases from J; bases unmatched to any gene: 13. This CDR3 is 18 amino acids long. The CDR3 region has the DNA TGTGCCAGCAGTTTAGCCAACCCTTTAGCGGGAGTGGAAGAGACCCAGTACTTC. Amino acid sequence: CASSLANPLAGVEETQYF.

The V gene is TRBV27, the J gene TRBJ2-7; no reliable D call. The ends were cut back, 5 bases at V and 3 bases at J, with 17 bases in the middle. The CDR3 is 15 amino acids. Germline loops: CDR1 MNHEY, CDR2 SMNVEV (reference sequence). CDR3 in amino acids: CASSPYRASVYEQYF. In DNA, the CDR3 is TGTGCCAGCAGTCCATACCGGGCCTCCGTCTACGAGCAGTACTTC.

This clone was counted only a few times. This sequence joins TRBV15 and TRBJ1-1, with a weak D call TRBD1 (5 bases). Germline lookup yields CDR1 LNHNV and CDR2 YYDKDF (reference sequence). V dropped 0 bases and J dropped 9 bases, with 8 bases sitting between them. The CDR3 runs to 12 residues. CDR3 sequence reads: CATSRDYRKAFF. Written as DNA, the CDR3 is TGTGCCACCAGCAGAGATTACAGGAAAGCTTTCTTT.

V and J are TRBV7-8 and TRBJ1-2; TRBD1 is a possible D gene (5 bases). The V end lost 8 bases, the J end lost 4 bases, and 14 bases lay between the germline ends. CDR1 and CDR2 from the germline V gene are SGHVS and FQNEAQ. CDR3 size: 13 residues. CDR3 DNA: TGTGCCAGCGTAGGGGAAGAGGCCTATGGCTACACCTTC. Its translation: CASVGEEAYGYTF.

V gene TRBV7-3 combines with J gene TRBJ2-5; 8 nucleotides align to TRBD1. V was pared by 0 bases and J by 5 bases, with 5 bases of the junction left unmatched. CDR1 is SGHTA and CDR2 is FQGTGA in the germline V gene. The CDR3 runs 15 residues. The chain's CDR3 is CASSLTPGGRETQYF. DNA for the CDR3: TGTGCCAGCAGCTTAACCCCAGGGGGCCGGGAGACCCAGTACTTC.

The chain joins TRBV7-9 to TRBJ1-3, with D uncertain. The CDR3 loop spans 13 amino acids. With 1 base removed from V and 4 bases from J, the gap between germline ends came to 5 bases. Germline loops: CDR1 SEHNR, CDR2 FQNEAQ (reference sequence). CDR3 region: CASSLVSGNTIYF. The CDR3 DNA sequence: TGTGCCAGCAGCTTAGTTTCCGGAAACACCATATATTTT.

The V call is TRBV30, the J call TRBJ1-1; no definite D call. Germline V gene sequence: CDR1 GTSNPN, CDR2 SVGIG (reference sequence). CDR3 length: 15 amino acids. V lost 4 bases and J lost 0, with 15 bases in between. CDR3 nucleotide sequence: TGTGCCTGGAACCCTCGGAGGATCCTGAACACTGAAGCTTTCTTT. Amino acid sequence: CAWNPRRILNTEAFF.

The genes are TRBV6-5 and TRBJ2-1; TRBD2 is a possible D gene (5 bases). V lost 0 bases, J lost 8 bases, and 5 bases lay in between. Germline CDR1 and CDR2: MNHEY and SVGAGI. CDR3 length: 12 residues. The CDR3 coding sequence is TGTGCCAGCAGTTACTCAGCGGATGAGCAGTTCTTC. Translation: CASSYSADEQFF.

V usage is TRBV6-5 and J usage is TRBJ2-7; 10 nucleotides match TRBD1. There are 15 residues in the CDR3. Per germline, CDR1 MNHEY and CDR2 SVGAGI. The V segment lost 5 bases and the J segment 4 bases; nucleotides outside the gene matches: 8. CDR3 nucleotide sequence: TGTGCCAGCAGTCAATTTCGACAGGGGGCGTACGAGCAGTACTTC. Translation: CASSQFRQGAYEQYF.

Written as DNA, the CDR3 is TGTGCCAGCAGCCAAGATCCGGCAGGGGCAGGGGAAAAACTGTTTTTT. Its protein product is CASSQDPAGAGEKLFF. The chain is built from TRBV3-1 (or the pseudogene TRBV3-2) and TRBJ1-4; TRBD1 is a possible D gene (6 bases). The germline CDR1 and CDR2 sequences are LGHDT and YNNKEL (reference sequence). The germline V and J ends were trimmed by 0 bases and 8 bases, with 16 bases remaining between them. The CDR3 has 16 amino acids.

In this sample, this clone turned up a few times. The chain recombines TRBV10-3 with TRBJ1-3, with a possible D match to TRBD1 (5 bases). With 9 bases removed from V and 2 bases from J, the gap between germline ends came to 11 bases. The CDR3 is made up of 13 amino acids. The germline gives CDR1 ENHRY, CDR2 SYGVKD. The CDR3 nucleotides read TGTGCCATTACGACAGAACCTGGAAACACCATATATTTT. This translates into CAITTEPGNTIYF.

J is TRBJ2-5 and V is TRBV19; D is uncertain. Trimming took off 4 bases at V and 3 bases at J, with 15 bases between the two ends. Germline CDR1 reads LNHDA; CDR2 reads SQIVND (reference sequence). This CDR3 spans 15 amino acids. The CDR3 DNA is TGTGCCAGTAGTAAACGGTATTATGGGGAAGAGACCCAGTACTTC. This codes for CASSKRYYGEETQYF. Drawing the rest from reference TRBV19 and TRBJ2-5, the complete variable domain is DGGITQSPKYLFRKEGQNVTLSCEQNLNHDAMYWYRQDPGQGLRLIYYSQIVNDFQKGDIAEGYSVSREKKESFPLTVTSAQKNPTAFYLCASSKRYYGEETQYFGPGTRLLVL.

The chain recombines TRBV10-1 with TRBJ1-1; no definite D call. V shed 1 base and J shed 4 bases, with 10 bases lying between them. The CDR3 is 14 residues long. The V gene's germline CDR1 is WNHNN and CDR2 SYGVQD (reference sequence). CDR3 in DNA: TGCGCCAGCAGTGAGTGGACTACGAGCACTGAAGCTTTCTTT. It translates to CASSEWTTSTEAFF.

The rearrangement links TRBV5-1 to TRBJ2-3; perhaps TRBD2 as D (6 bases). Germline V gene lookup returns CDR1 SGHRS and CDR2 YFSETQ. With 6 bases removed from V and 0 bases from J, the gap between germline ends came to 17 bases. The CDR3 contains 16 residues. CDR3 residues: CASTPGRGFSTDTQYF. The CDR3 DNA reads as TGCGCCAGCACTCCGGGGCGGGGATTTAGCACAGATACGCAGTATTTT.

The genes are TRBV6-5 and TRBJ1-1, with D unresolved. CDR3 length: 14 residues. The germline V gene has CDR1 MNHEY and CDR2 SVGAGI. V was pared by 0 bases and J by 2 bases, with 7 bases between. The CDR3 spells CASSYSRVNTEAFF. CDR3 DNA: TGTGCCAGCAGTTACTCGCGGGTTAACACTGAAGCTTTCTTT.

The genes are TRBV18 and TRBJ1-1; D is ambiguous. This CDR3 region has 13 residues. V was clipped by 5 bases and J by 3 bases, with 10 bases between them. Per germline, CDR1 KGHSH and CDR2 LQKENI. CDR3 bases: TGTGCCAGCTCAACAAGTGGGGACACTGAAGCTTTCTTT. Its translation: CASSTSGDTEAFF.

This clone was seen just once. V is TRBV28 and J is TRBJ2-3; D may be TRBD2 (6 bases). The V gene's germline CDR1 is MDHEN and CDR2 SYDVKM. V was pared by 2 bases and J by 0 bases, with 9 bases between. CDR3 length: 15 residues. The CDR3 spells CASSLAGTSTDTQYF. The DNA of the CDR3 is TGTGCCAGCAGTTTAGCGGGGACTAGCACAGATACGCAGTATTTT.

V and J are TRBV27 and TRBJ1-2, with D perhaps TRBD1 (5 bases). The V gene's germline CDR1 is MNHEY and CDR2 SMNVEV (reference sequence). This CDR3 contains 13 residues. V lost 3 bases to trimming and J lost 6 bases, with 11 bases between them. The CDR3 sequence is CASSFGARHGYTF. The CDR3 DNA reads as TGTGCCAGCAGTTTCGGGGCCAGGCATGGCTACACCTTC.

DNA for the CDR3: TGTGCCAGTAGTATTGGGACTAGCGATACAGATACGCAGTATTTT. Translated: CASSIGTSDTDTQYF. The chain has TRBV19 and TRBJ2-3; TRBD2 aligns across 10 bases. The V segment lost 3 bases and the J segment 3 bases; nucleotides outside the gene matches: 3. Germline V gene data show CDR1 as LNHDA and CDR2 as SQIVND (reference sequence). This CDR3 has 15 residues.

The chain recombines TRBV3-1 (or the pseudogene TRBV3-2) with TRBJ2-3, with 14 bases fitting TRBD2. This CDR3 spans 15 amino acids. Trimming at V came to 4 bases and at J to 6 bases, leaving 3 bases not matched to a gene. Germline V CDR1 and CDR2: LGHDT, YNNKEL (reference sequence). CDR3 DNA sequence: TGTGCCAGCAGCCGGACTAGCGGGGGGTGGGATACGCAGTATTTT. Its protein product is CASSRTSGGWDTQYF.